These T cell receptor beta chains were read from a single sample in a study of blood T cells in healthy people across ages. MiXCR, run by TCRdb on the 5' RACE reads, gives a single entry per CDR3 protein. The data show more than 650,000 distinct CDR3 sequences, roughly 20% seen once. The sequencing sample was made of blood. The origin of the receptors is a man between 65 and 85 years old in good health. Each CDR3 is given with its conserved first and last residue. The order of the fields is J gene, V gene, CDR3 length, clone size, CDR3 protein. The size entry is marked missing in some rows and otherwise reads once, few, many or a size class.

TRBJ2-1 TRBV5-5 14 few CASSLAGLKGEQFF
TRBJ1-5 TRBV7-2 15 . CASRPGIGGNQPQHF
TRBJ1-1 TRBV29-1 13 . CSVDAQGIAEAFF
TRBJ1-1 TRBV7-9 13 few CASSSEQGTEAFF
TRBJ2-6 TRBV6-1 13 few CASYKSGANVLTF
TRBJ2-1 TRBV11-1 15 few CASSLEGARNNEQFF
TRBJ2-1 TRBV20-1 16 . CSARTTIAGPYNEQFF
. TRBV5-1 16 . CASSLTASGGVMAQYF
. TRBV7-2 17 few CASSPGTSGRAGNEQFF
. TRBV5-6 17 . CASSPGPSGSVLDEQFF
TRBJ1-4 TRBV20-1 16 few CSARDLGAATNEKLFF
TRBJ1-2 TRBV4-2 15 . CASSQVQAANYGYTF
TRBJ2-1 TRBV12-3/TRBV12-4 11 few CASSLRDQQFF
TRBJ2-3 TRBV5-1 13 many CASSLGVGDTQYF
TRBJ1-2 TRBV14 16 many CASRTSGAGVFPGYTF
. TRBV7-9 16 . CASSLLSGGEAYEQYF
TRBJ2-1 TRBV28 18 few CASSLIGTGGFSYNEQFF
TRBJ1-2 TRBV27 13 . CASKGDSNYGYTF
TRBJ2-5 TRBV12-3/TRBV12-4 17 . CASSSTRASGFQETQYF
TRBJ2-1 TRBV20-1 13 . CSLGLAVLREQFF
TRBJ2-2 TRBV20-1 19 few CSARDPRLAGGPRTGELFF
TRBJ2-1 TRBV5-1 19 . CASSFGTSGGAGSYNEQFF
TRBJ2-3 TRBV9 15 . CASGPGLAVTDTQYF
TRBJ2-3 TRBV12-3/TRBV12-4 15 . CASTWGDYGTDTQYF
TRBJ1-4 TRBV29-1 13 few CSVKRRLNEKLFF
TRBJ2-1 TRBV29-1 13 few CSVGEFSYNEQFF
TRBJ2-1 TRBV3-1 15 few CASSQAPDRYNEQFF
TRBJ1-5 TRBV10-3 13 . CAISEKSNQPQHF
TRBJ1-5 TRBV29-1 14 few CSAGTGGAGQPQHF
TRBJ1-1 TRBV5-1 12 many CASSFEGPEAFF
TRBJ1-5 TRBV20-1 14 . CSAREGSVNQPQHF